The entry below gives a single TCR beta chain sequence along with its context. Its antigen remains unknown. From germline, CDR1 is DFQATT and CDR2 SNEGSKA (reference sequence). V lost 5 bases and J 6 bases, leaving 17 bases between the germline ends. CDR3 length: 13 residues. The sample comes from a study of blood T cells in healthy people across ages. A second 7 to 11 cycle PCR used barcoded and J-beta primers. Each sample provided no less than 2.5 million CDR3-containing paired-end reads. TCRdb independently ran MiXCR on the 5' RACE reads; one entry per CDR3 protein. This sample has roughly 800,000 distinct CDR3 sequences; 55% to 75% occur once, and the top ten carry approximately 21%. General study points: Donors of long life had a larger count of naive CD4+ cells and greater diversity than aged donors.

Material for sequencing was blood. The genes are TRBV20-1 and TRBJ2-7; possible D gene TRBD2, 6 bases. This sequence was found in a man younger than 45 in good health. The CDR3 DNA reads TGCAGTGCTTCGCCGTGGGGGGTACGCGAGCAGTACTTC. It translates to CSASPWGVREQYF.